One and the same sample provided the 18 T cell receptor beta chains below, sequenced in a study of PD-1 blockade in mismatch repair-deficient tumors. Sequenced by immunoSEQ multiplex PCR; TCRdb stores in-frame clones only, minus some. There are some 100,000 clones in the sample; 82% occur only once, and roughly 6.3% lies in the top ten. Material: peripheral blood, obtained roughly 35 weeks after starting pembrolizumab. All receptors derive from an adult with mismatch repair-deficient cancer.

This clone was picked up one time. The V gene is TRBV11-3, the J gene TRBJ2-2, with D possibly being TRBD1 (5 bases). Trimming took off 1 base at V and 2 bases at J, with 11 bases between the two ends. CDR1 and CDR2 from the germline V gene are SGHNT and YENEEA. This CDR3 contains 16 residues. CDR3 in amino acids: CASSLVSQGNTGELFF. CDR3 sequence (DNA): TGTGCCAGCAGCTTAGTGTCCCAGGGAAACACCGGGGAGCTGTTTTTT.

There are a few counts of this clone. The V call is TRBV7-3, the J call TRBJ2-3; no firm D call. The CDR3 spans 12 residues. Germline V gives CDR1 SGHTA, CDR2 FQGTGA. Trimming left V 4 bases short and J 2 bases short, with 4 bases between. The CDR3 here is CASSYDTDTQYF. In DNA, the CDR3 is TGTGCCAGCAGCTACGACACAGATACGCAGTATTTT.

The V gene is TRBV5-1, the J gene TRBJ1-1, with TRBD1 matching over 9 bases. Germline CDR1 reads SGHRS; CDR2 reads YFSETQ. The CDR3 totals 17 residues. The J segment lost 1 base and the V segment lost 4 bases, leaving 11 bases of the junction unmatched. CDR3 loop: CASSITGGADQNTEAFF. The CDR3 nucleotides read TGCGCCAGCAGCATTACAGGGGGCGCGGACCAGAACACTGAAGCTTTCTTT.

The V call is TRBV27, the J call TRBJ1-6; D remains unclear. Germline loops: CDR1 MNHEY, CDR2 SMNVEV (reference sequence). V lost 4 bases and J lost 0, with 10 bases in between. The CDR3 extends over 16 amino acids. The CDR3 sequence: CASSSDLSSYNSPLHF. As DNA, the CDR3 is TGTGCCAGCAGTTCTGATCTAAGCTCCTATAATTCACCCCTCCACTTT.

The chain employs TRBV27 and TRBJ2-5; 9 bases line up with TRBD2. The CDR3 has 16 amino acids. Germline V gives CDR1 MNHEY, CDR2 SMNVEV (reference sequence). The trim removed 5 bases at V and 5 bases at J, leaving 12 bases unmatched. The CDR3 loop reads CASSPLGGGAMETQYF. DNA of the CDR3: TGTGCCAGCAGTCCCCTGGGCGGGGGGGCCATGGAGACCCAGTACTTC.

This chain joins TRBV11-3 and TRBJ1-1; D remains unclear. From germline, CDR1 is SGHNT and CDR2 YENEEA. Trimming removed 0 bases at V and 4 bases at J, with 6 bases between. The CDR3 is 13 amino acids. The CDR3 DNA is TGTGCCAGCAGCTTAGATGTCGCCACTGAAGCTTTCTTT. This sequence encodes CASSLDVATEAFF.

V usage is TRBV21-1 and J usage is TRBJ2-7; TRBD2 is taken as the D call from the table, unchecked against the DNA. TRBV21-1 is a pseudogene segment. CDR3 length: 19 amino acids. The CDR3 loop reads CASSARTPGTSGRAYEQYF. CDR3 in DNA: TGTGCCAGCAGCGCGAGGACACCTGGGACTAGCGGGAGGGCCTACGAGCAGTACTTC.

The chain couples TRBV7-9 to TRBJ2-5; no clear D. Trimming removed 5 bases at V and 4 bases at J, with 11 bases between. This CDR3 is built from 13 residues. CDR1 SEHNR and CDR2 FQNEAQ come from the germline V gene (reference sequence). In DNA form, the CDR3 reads TGTGCCAGCAGCCCCAAAGGGCCAGAGACCCAGTACTTC. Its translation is CASSPKGPETQYF. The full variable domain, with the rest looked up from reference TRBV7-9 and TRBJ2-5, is DTGVSQNPRHKITKRGQNVTFRCDPISEHNRLYWYRQTLGQGPEFLTYFQNEAQLEKSRLLSDRFSAERPKGSFSTLEIQRTEQGDSAMYLCASSPKGPETQYFGPGTRLLVL.

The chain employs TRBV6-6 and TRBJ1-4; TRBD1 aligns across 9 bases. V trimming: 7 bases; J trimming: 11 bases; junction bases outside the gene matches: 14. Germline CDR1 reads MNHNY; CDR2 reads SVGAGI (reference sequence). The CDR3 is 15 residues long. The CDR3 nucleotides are TGTGCCAGCACCGCCGGAGGGACAGGGTTATGGAAACTGTTTTTT. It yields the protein CASTAGGTGLWKLFF.

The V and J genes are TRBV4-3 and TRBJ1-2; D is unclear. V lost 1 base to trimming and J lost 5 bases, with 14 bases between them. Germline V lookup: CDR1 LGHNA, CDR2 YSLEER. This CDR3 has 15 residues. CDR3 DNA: TGCGCCAGCAGCCAAGTACAGCGGCAGGTATATGGCTACACCTTC. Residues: CASSQVQRQVYGYTF.

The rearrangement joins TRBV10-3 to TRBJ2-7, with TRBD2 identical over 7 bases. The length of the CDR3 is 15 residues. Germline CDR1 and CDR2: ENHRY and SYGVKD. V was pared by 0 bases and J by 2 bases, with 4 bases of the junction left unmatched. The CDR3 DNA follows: TGTGCCATCAGTGAGTCGGGACTACCGCCCTACGAGCAGTACTTC. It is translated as CAISESGLPPYEQYF.

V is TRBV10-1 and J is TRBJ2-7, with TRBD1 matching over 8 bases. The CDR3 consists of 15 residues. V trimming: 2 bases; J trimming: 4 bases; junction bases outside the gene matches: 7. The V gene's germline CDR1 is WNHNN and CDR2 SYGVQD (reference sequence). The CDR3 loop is CASSEVRTGFYEQYF. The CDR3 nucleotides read TGCGCCAGCAGTGAGGTCCGGACAGGGTTTTACGAGCAGTACTTC.

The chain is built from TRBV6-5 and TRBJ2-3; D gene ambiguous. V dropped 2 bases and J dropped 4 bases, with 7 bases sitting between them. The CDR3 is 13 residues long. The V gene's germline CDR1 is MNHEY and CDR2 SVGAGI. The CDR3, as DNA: TGTGCCAGCAGTTACCTGGGGTCAGATACGCAGTATTTT. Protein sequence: CASSYLGSDTQYF.

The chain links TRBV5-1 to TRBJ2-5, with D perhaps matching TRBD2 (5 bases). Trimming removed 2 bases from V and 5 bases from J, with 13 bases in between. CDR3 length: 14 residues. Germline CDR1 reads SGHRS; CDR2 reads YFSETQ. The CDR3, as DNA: TGCGCCAGCAGCTTACGAGGGTTCGGGGAGACCCAGTACTTC. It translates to CASSLRGFGETQYF. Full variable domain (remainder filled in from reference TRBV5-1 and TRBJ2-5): KAGVTQTPRYLIKTRGQQVTLSCSPISGHRSVSWYQQTPGQGLQFLFEYFSETQRNKGNFPGRFSGRQFSNSRSEMNVSTLELGDSALYLCASSLRGFGETQYFGPGTRLLVL.

CDR3 protein: CASSLGDTEAFF. In nucleotides, the CDR3 is TGTGCCAGCAGCTTGGGGGACACTGAAGCTTTCTTT. V and J are TRBV5-4 and TRBJ1-1; D not resolved. Trimming removed 0 bases from V and 3 bases from J, with 3 bases in between. The germline gives CDR1 SGHNT, CDR2 YYREEE (reference sequence). The CDR3 extends over 12 amino acids.

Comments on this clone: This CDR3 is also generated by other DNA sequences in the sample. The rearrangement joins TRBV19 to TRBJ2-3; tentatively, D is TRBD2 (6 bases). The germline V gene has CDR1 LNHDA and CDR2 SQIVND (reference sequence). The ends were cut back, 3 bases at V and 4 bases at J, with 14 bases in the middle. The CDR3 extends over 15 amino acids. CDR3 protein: CASSILAGSADTQYF. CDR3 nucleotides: TGTGCCAGTAGTATCCTGGCCGGGAGTGCAGATACGCAGTATTTT.

The CDR3 region has the DNA TGCGCCAGCAGCCTTCAGGGTTTCTACGAGCAGTACTTC. This translates into CASSLQGFYEQYF. The chain recombines TRBV5-1 with TRBJ2-7; TRBD1 might be the D (5 bases). There are 13 residues in the CDR3. Between the trimmed V and J ends, which lost 4 bases and 3 bases, there was a span of 11 bases. The germline V gene encodes CDR1 SGHRS and CDR2 YFSETQ.

The CDR3 is CAISVDRDQPQHF. CDR3 sequence (DNA): TGTGCCATCAGTGTGGACAGGGATCAGCCCCAGCATTTT. The V gene is TRBV10-3, the J gene TRBJ1-5; 8 positions match TRBD1. The CDR3 runs to 13 residues. Germline V gene sequence: CDR1 ENHRY, CDR2 SYGVKD. The trim removed 4 bases at V and 5 bases at J, leaving 1 base unmatched.